This T cell receptor beta chain was profiled in a study of cytomegalovirus exposure and HLA in healthy donors. PCR amplification relied on 60 Vbeta primers (plus 13 Jbeta primers). Method: immunoSEQ multiplex PCR; TCRdb's copy keeps in-frame clones and lacks some. The sample includes 140,000 to 150,000 clones, around 10% of them seen just once. Study-wide results and limits: Later analysis placed DRB1 highest and HLA-C lowest in TCR association rates, which differed by HLA locus. TCR beta V- and J-gene trimming, according to a later analysis, was linked to a missense DCLRE1C variant.

This clone was counted a few times. Its antigen remains unknown. These donors counted as nominally healthy when sampled, but unrecorded immune exposures were likely. The length of the CDR3 is 15 residues. Germline V gene sequence: CDR1 SGDLS, CDR2 YYNGEE. V lost 5 bases and J lost 5; bases outside the gene matches: 9. Input material: PBMCs. The sequence came from a male donor in good health and CMV-seronegative. The rearrangement joins TRBV9 to TRBJ2-3; TRBD2 matches at 9 bases. As DNA, the CDR3 is TGTGCCAGCAGTCCCTTAGCGGGAGCGGTAGATACGCAGTATTTT. It is translated as CASSPLAGAVDTQYF.